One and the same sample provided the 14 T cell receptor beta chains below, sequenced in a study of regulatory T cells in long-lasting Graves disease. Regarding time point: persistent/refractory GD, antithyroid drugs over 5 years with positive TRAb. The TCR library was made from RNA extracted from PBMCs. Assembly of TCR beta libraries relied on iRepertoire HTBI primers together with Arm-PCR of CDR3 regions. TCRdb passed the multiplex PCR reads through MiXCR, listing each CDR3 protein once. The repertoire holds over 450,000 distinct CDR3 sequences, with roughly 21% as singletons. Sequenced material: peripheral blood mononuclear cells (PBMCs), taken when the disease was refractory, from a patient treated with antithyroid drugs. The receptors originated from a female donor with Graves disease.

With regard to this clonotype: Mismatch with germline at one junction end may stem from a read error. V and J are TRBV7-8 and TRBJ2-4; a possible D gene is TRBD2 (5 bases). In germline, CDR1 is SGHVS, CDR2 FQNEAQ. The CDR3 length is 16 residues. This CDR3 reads CASIINFFTPGNEQLF. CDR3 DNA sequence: TGTGCCAGCATCATCAACTTCTTCACCCCGGGGAATGAGCAGCTCTTC.

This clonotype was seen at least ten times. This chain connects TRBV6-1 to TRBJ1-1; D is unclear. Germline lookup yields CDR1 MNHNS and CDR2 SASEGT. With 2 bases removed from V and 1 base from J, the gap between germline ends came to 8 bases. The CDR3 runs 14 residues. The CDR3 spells CASSEIAENTEAFF. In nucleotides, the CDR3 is TGTGCCAGCAGTGAAATAGCGGAGAACACTGAAGCTTTCTTT.

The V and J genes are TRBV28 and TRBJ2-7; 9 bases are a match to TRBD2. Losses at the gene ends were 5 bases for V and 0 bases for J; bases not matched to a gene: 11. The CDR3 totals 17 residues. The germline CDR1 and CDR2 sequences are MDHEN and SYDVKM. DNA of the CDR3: TGTGCCAGCAGTCCCACCAACGCGGGGGGGAGCTCCTACGAGCAGTACTTC. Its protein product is CASSPTNAGGSSYEQYF. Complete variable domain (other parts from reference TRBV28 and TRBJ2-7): DVKVTQSSRYLVKRTGEKVFLECVQDMDHENMFWYRQDPGLGLRLIYFSYDVKMKEKGDIPEGYSVSREKKERFSLILESASTNQTSMYLCASSPTNAGGSSYEQYFGPGTRLTVT.

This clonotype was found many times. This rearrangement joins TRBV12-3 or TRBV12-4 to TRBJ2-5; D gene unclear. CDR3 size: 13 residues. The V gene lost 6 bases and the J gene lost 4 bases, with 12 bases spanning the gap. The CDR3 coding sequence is TGTGCCAGCAGCCTTGGACCGAGAGAGACCCAGTACTTC. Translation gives CASSLGPRETQYF.

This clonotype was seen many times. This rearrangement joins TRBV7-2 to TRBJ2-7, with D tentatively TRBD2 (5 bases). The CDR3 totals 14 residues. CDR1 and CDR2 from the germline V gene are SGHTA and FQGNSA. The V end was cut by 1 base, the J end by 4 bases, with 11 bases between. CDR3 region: CASSLVASGYEQYF. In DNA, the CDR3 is TGTGCCAGCAGCTTAGTAGCCTCGGGGTACGAGCAGTACTTC.

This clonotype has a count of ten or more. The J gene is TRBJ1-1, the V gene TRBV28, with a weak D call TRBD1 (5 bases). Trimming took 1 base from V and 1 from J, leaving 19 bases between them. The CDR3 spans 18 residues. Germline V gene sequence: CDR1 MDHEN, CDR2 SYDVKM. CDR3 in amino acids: CASSLFGIRAGRNTEAFF. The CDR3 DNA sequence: TGTGCCAGCAGTTTATTTGGTATTCGGGCAGGGAGGAACACTGAAGCTTTCTTT.

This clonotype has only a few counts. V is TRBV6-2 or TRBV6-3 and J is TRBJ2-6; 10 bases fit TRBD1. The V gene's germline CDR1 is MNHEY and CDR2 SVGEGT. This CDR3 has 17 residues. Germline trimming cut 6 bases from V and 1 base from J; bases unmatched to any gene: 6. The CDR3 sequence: CASRDRGRRSGANVLTF. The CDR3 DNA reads TGTGCCAGCAGAGACAGGGGGCGAAGGTCTGGGGCCAACGTCCTGACTTTC.

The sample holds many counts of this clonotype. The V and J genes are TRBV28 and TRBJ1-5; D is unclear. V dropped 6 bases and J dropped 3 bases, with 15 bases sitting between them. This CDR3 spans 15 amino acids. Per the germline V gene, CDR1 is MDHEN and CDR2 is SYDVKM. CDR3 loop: CASSQIREPNQPQHF. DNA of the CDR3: TGTGCCAGCAGCCAGATTCGGGAGCCCAATCAGCCCCAGCATTTT.

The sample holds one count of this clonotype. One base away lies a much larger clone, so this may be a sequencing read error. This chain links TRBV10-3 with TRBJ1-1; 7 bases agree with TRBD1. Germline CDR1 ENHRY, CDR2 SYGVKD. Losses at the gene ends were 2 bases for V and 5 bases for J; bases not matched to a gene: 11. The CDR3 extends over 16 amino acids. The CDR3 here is CAISETRQGVRTEAFF. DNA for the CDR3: TGTGCCATCAGTGAGACCAGACAGGGCGTGCGGACTGAAGCTTTCTTT.

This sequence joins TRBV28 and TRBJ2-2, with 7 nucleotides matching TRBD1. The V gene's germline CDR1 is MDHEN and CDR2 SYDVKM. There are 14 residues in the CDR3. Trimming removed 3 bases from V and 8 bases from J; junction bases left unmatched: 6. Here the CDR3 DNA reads TGTGCCAGCAGTTTCGGGACAGCCCAAGGGGAGCTGTTTTTT. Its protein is CASSFGTAQGELFF.

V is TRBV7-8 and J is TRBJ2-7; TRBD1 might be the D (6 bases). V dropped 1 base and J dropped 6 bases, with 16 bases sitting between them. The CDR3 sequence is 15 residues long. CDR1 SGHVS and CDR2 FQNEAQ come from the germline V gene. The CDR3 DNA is TGTGCCAGCAGCTTAGGGGGGCCGGGCACGGGCGAGCAGTACTTC. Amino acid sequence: CASSLGGPGTGEQYF.

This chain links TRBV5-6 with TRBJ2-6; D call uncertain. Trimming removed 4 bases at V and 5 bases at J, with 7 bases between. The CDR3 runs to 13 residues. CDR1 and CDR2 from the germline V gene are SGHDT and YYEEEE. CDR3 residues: CASSPRRANVLTF. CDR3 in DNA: TGTGCCAGCAGCCCGAGGAGGGCCAACGTCCTGACTTTC.

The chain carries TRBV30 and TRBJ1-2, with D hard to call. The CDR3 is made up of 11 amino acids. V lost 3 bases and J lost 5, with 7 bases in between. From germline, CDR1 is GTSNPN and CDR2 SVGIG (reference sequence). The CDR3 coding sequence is TGTGCCTGGAGAAAGTCTTATGGCTACACCTTC. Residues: CAWRKSYGYTF.

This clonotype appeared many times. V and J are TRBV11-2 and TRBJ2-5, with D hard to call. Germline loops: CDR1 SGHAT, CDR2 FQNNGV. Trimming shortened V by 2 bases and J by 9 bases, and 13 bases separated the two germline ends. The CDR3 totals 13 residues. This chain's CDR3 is CASSLPETGSQYF. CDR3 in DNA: TGTGCCAGCAGCTTACCCGAGACTGGGTCCCAGTACTTC.